This TCR beta chain was identified in a study of blood T cell repertoires in COVID-19. The cohort comprised adults aged 18 to 89 years residing in under 25 US areas. This clone was picked up a small number of times. The data were produced by immunoSEQ multiplex PCR, yet TCRdb's version contains in-frame clones alone and is incomplete. The data hold some 180,000 clones, with less than 85% observed a single time. The specimen was PBMCs or T cells enriched from blood (not recorded which). The sequence came from a woman aged 55-70 years with acute COVID-19.

The CDR3 bases are TGTGCCAGTAGTGTCGTCCGGGGTACAGATACGCAGTATTTT. Its translation is CASSVVRGTDTQYF. The gene calls are TRBV19 and TRBJ2-3; possible D gene TRBD2, 5 bases. Trimming removed 5 bases at V and 3 bases at J, with 12 bases between. In germline, CDR1 is LNHDA, CDR2 SQIVND (reference sequence). The CDR3 extends over 14 amino acids.